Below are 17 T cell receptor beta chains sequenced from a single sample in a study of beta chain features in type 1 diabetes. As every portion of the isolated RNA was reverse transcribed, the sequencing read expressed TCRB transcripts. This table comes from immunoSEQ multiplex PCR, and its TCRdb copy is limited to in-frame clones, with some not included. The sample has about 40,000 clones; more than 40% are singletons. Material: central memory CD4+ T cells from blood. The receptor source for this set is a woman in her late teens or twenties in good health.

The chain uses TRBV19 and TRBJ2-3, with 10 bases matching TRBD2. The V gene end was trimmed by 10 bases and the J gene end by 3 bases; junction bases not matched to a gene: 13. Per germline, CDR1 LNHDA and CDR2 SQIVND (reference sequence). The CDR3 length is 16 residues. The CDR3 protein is CATTRGTSATTDTQYF. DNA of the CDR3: TGTGCCACCACTAGAGGGACTAGCGCAACTACAGATACGCAGTATTTT.

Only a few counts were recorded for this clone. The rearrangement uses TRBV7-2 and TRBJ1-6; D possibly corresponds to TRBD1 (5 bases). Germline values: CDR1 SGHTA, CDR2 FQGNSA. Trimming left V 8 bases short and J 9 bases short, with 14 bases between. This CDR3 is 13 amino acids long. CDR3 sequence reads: CASGLIRGSPLHF. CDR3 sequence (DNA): TGTGCCAGCGGGCTCATAAGGGGTTCACCCCTCCACTTT.

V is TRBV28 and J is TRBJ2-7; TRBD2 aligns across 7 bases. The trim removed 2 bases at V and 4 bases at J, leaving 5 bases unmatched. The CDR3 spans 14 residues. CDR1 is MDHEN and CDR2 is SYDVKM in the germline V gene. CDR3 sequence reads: CASSLTGRSYEQYF. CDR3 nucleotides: TGTGCCAGCAGTTTAACCGGGAGGTCGTACGAGCAGTACTTC.

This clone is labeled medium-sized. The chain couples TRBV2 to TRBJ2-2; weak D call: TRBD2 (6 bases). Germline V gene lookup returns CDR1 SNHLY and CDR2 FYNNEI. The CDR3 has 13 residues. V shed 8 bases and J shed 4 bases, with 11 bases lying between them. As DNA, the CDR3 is TGTGCCAGCGGAGGGGACGGCACCGGGGAGCTGTTTTTT. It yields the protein CASGGDGTGELFF.

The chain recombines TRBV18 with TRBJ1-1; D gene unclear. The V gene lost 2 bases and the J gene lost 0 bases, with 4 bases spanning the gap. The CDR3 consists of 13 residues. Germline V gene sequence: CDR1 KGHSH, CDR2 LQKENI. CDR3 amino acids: CASSPEMNTEAFF. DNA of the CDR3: TGTGCCAGCTCACCAGAGATGAACACTGAAGCTTTCTTT.

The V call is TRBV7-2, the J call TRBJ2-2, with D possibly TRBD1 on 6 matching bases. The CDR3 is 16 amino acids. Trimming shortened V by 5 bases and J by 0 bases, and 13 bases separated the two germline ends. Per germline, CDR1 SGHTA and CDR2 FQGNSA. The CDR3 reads CASSRGTSANTGELFF. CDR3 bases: TGTGCCAGCAGCCGAGGGACATCCGCGAACACCGGGGAGCTGTTTTTT.

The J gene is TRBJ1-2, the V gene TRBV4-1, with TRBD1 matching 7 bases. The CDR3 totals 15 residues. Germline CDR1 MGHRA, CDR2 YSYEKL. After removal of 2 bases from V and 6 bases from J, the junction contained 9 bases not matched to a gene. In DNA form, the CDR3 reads TGCGCCAGCAGCCAACTAACGGACAGGCCCGATGGCTACACCTTC. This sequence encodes CASSQLTDRPDGYTF.

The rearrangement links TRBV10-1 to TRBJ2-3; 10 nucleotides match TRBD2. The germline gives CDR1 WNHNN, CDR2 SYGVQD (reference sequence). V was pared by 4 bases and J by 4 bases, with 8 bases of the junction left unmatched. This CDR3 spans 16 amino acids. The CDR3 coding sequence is TGCGCCAGCAGTGTACGAGCGGGAGGGATGGCAGATACGCAGTATTTT. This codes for CASSVRAGGMADTQYF.

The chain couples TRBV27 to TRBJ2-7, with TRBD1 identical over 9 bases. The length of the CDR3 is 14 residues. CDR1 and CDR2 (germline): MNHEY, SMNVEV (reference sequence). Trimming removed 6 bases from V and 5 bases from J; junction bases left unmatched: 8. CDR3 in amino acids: CASRTGGSFDEQYF. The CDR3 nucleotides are TGTGCCAGCAGGACAGGGGGAAGCTTCGACGAGCAGTACTTC.

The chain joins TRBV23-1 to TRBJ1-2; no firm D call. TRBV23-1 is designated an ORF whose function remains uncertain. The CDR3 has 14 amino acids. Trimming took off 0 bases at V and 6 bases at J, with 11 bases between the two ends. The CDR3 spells CASSQSATRNGYTF. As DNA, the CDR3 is TGCGCCAGCAGTCAATCGGCGACAAGGAATGGCTACACCTTC.

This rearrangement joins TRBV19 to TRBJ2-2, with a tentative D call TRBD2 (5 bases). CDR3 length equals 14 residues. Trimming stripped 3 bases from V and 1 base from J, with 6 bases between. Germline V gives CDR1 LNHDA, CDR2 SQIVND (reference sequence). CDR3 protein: CASSIGGNTGELFF. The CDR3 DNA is TGTGCCAGTAGTATTGGAGGGAACACCGGGGAGCTGTTTTTT.

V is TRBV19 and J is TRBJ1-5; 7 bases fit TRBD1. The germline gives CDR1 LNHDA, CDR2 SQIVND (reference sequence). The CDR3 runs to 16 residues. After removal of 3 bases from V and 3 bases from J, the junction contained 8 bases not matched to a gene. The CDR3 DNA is TGTGCCAGTAGTATCGAGGGGGCGGGGATCAATCAGCCCCAGCATTTT. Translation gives CASSIEGAGINQPQHF.

CDR3 amino acids: CASRQGLNTGELFF. In DNA, the CDR3 is TGTGCCAGCAGACAGGGTTTGAACACCGGGGAGCTGTTTTTT. The chain is built from TRBV6-4 and TRBJ2-2, with a possible D match to TRBD1 (6 bases). The V and J ends lost 6 bases and 1 base respectively, with 9 bases between them. Germline loops: CDR1 MRHNA, CDR2 SNTAGT. The CDR3 runs to 14 residues.

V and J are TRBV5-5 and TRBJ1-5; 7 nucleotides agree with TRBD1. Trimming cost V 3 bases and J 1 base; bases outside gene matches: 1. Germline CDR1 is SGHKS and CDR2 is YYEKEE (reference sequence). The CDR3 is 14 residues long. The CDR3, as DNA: TGTGCCAGCAGCTACAGGGGAAGCAATCAGCCCCAGCATTTT. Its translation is CASSYRGSNQPQHF. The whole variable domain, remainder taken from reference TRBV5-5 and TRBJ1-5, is DAGVTQSPTHLIKTRGQQVTLRCSPISGHKSVSWYQQVLGQGPQFIFQYYEKEERGRGNFPDRFSARQFPNYSSELNVNALLLGDSALYLCASSYRGSNQPQHFGDGTRLSIL.

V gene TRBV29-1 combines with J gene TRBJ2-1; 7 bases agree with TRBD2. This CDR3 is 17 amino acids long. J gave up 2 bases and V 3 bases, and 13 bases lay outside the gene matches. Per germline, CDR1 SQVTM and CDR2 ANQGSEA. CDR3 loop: CSVDRLAERIAYNEQFF. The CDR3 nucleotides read TGCAGCGTTGATCGGCTAGCGGAAAGGATAGCCTACAATGAGCAGTTCTTC.

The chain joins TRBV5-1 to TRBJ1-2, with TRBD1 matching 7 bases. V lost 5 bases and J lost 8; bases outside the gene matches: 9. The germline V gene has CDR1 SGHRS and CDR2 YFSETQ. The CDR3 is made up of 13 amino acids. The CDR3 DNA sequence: TGCGCCAGCAGGGACAGGACAGTTACCGGCTACACCTTC. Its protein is CASRDRTVTGYTF.

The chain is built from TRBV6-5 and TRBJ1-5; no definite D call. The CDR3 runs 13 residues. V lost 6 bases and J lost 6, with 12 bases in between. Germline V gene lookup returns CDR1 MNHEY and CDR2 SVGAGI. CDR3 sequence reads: CASSRLHGQPQHF. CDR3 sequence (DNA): TGTGCCAGCAGCCGACTGCACGGTCAGCCCCAGCATTTT.